The 3 T cell receptor beta chains reported below all come from one sample, sequenced in a study of T cell responses to AZD1222 COVID-19 vaccine. Assay used: immunoSEQ multiplex PCR; TCRdb lists only in-frame clones, some missing. Of approximately 100,000 clones listed, roughly 90% are singletons. The starting material was peripheral blood, obtained on day 0 of AZD1222 vaccination. The receptors come from an adult in good health.

The genes are TRBV25-1 and TRBJ2-3; D is unclear. Deletions cut 2 bases from V and 0 bases from J, with 12 bases between. This CDR3 has 16 amino acids. Germline V gene sequence: CDR1 MGHDK, CDR2 SYGVNS. The CDR3 here is CASSEGKLLSTDTQYF. CDR3 bases: TGTGCCAGCAGTGAAGGCAAGCTACTGAGCACAGATACGCAGTATTTT.

The J gene is TRBJ1-5, the V gene TRBV27, with a possible D match to TRBD1 (5 bases). This CDR3 spans 14 amino acids. The V end lost 6 bases, the J end lost 9 bases, and 18 bases lay between the germline ends. The germline gives CDR1 MNHEY, CDR2 SMNVEV (reference sequence). The DNA for the CDR3 is TGTGCCAGCAGCACGGGACCGCCACTATTGCCCCAGCATTTT. Residues: CASSTGPPLLPQHF.

The V gene is TRBV28, the J gene TRBJ2-7; D gene ambiguous. Germline values: CDR1 MDHEN, CDR2 SYDVKM. V was pared by 1 base and J by 2 bases, with 9 bases between. CDR3 size: 14 residues. The CDR3 nucleotides read TGTGCCAGCAGTTTATTCGGGTTGACCTACGAGCAGTACTTC. Encoded protein: CASSLFGLTYEQYF. Looking up the rest from reference TRBV28 and TRBJ2-7 gives the full variable domain: DVKVTQSSRYLVKRTGEKVFLECVQDMDHENMFWYRQDPGLGLRLIYFSYDVKMKEKGDIPEGYSVSREKKERFSLILESASTNQTSMYLCASSLFGLTYEQYFGPGTRLTVT.